The TCR beta chain described here comes from a study of lymphopenia after photon versus proton radiotherapy. Notes on the study in general: After the lymphocyte nadir, photon-treated repertoires showed oligoclonal expansion, especially of CD8+ Temra cells. Under photons, naive T cells and diversity fell while effector/memory populations rose. Post-nadir TCR diversity decline inversely tracked overall survival among those who died.

The V gene lost 0 bases and the J gene lost 9 bases, with 9 bases spanning the gap. This CDR3 comprises 13 residues. Germline V gene lookup returns CDR1 ENHRY and CDR2 SYGVKD. Produced via immunoSEQ multiplex PCR; TCRdb's table is partial and in-frame only. Of tens of thousands of clones in the sample, about 80% were seen once. On this clone itself: Its specificity is not known.

This chain joins TRBV10-3 and TRBJ1-5; D not resolved. Source: peripheral blood, taken from a patient treated with proton-based radiotherapy. This receptor was obtained from a woman aged 65 to 85 with pancreatic cancer. The CDR3 loop is CAISESEDLPQHF. In DNA, the CDR3 is TGTGCCATCAGTGAGTCGGAGGACCTGCCCCAGCATTTT.